The following is a TCR beta chain sequence with its context. Trimming cost V 1 base and J 4 bases; bases outside gene matches: 7. Per germline, CDR1 LGHDT and CDR2 YNNKEL (reference sequence). The CDR3 is 16 amino acids. TCR beta from blood CD8+ and CD4+ T cells was sequenced. With random hexamers, reverse transcription was performed on about 0.45 to 1 ug of RNA. Multiplex immunoSEQ PCR targeted 54 Vbeta and 13 Jbeta TCR beta segments. TCRdb fed the immunoSEQ multiplex PCR reads into MiXCR, producing one record per CDR3 protein. The sample records about 100,000 distinct CDR3 sequences, 85% to 95% being singletons. The data derive from a study of CD8 T cells in Susac syndrome.

The TCR sequence derives from a human donor in good health. This sequence joins TRBV3-1 and TRBJ2-4; 7 bases are a match to TRBD2. Sequencing was done on a sample of CD8+ T cells from PBMCs. The CDR3 DNA reads TGTGCCAGCAGCCAAGGGTCGGGGAGGGCTAAAAACATTCAGTACTTC. Protein: CASSQGSGRAKNIQYF.